These 5 T cell receptor beta chains share one sample of origin, sequenced in a study of a mutant IDH1 vaccine in newly diagnosed glioma. The time point denotes: week 11, during vaccination. Each dose delivered 300 ug of mutant IDH1 20-mer peptide subcutaneously with imiquimod. These TCRs are of unknown antigen specificity. TCRdb's copy holds only in-frame clones and misses some; the assay was immunoSEQ multiplex PCR. Of about 30,000 clones listed, around 82% are singletons. Sequences were derived from PBMCs, sampled from a glioma patient whose treatment included an IDH1 peptide vaccine. These receptor sequences come from a man between 25 and 39 years old with glioma.

The chain employs TRBV4-1 and TRBJ1-6, with 9 bases identical to TRBD1. This CDR3 has 19 amino acids. From germline, CDR1 is MGHRA and CDR2 YSYEKL. After removal of 1 base from V and 0 bases from J, the junction contained 7 bases not matched to a gene. CDR3 sequence reads: CASSQGTGQGSSYNSPLHF. The CDR3 coding sequence is TGCGCCAGCAGCCAAGGCACGGGACAGGGAAGCTCCTATAATTCACCCCTCCACTTT.

This clone was seen just once. The V gene is TRBV5-6, the J gene TRBJ1-1; the match to TRBD1 covers 8 bases. V lost 6 bases to trimming and J lost 1 base; unmatched junction nucleotides: 8. The V gene's germline CDR1 is SGHDT and CDR2 YYEEEE. The CDR3 spans 15 residues. The CDR3 reads CASIHWGTGNTEAFF. For the CDR3, the DNA is TGTGCCAGCATCCACTGGGGGACAGGGAACACTGAAGCTTTCTTT.

V gene TRBV5-4 combines with J gene TRBJ2-2; either TRBD1 or TRBD2 may fit D (5 bases each). From germline, CDR1 is SGHNT and CDR2 YYREEE (reference sequence). CDR3 length: 15 residues. The V gene lost 2 bases and the J gene lost 5 bases, with 13 bases spanning the gap. The DNA for the CDR3 is TGTGCCAGCAGCTTCGGGACGCCCTTTACCGGGGAGCTGTTTTTT. Amino acid sequence: CASSFGTPFTGELFF.

The chain combines TRBV5-8 with TRBJ2-5; 9 bases align to TRBD2. The V gene's germline CDR1 is SGHTS and CDR2 YDEGEE. V gave up 1 base and J gave up 4 bases; unmatched junction bases: 5. This CDR3 comprises 15 residues. CDR3 sequence: CASSLYAGGAETQYF. The CDR3 nucleotides read TGTGCCAGCAGCTTGTACGCGGGGGGGGCAGAGACCCAGTACTTC. Combining the CDR3 with reference TRBV5-8 and TRBJ2-5 gives the whole variable domain EAGVTQSPTHLIKTRGQQATLRCSPISGHTSVYWYQQALGLGLQFLLWYDEGEERNRGNFPPRFSGRQFPNYSSELNVNALELEDSALYLCASSLYAGGAETQYFGPGTRLLVL.

This chain joins TRBV10-3 and TRBJ1-5; no definite D call. The ends were cut back, 8 bases at V and 4 bases at J, with 12 bases in the middle. This CDR3 is 13 amino acids long. The germline CDR1 and CDR2 sequences are ENHRY and SYGVKD. For the CDR3, the DNA is TGTGCCATCTCTCTGGGTTCAAATCAGCCCCAGCATTTT. Encoded protein: CAISLGSNQPQHF.